The clone carrying this TCR beta chain was counted ten times or more. The antigen is not known. Germline CDR1 and CDR2: SQVTM and ANQGSEA. The CDR3 length is 14 residues. V was pared by 3 bases and J by 0 bases, with 11 bases between. This specimen belongs to a study of post-analysis software for immune sequencing data. Study background: Courses of disease covered relapsing-remitting, secondary progressive and progressive-relapsing multiple sclerosis.

Points from the study as a whole: Samples made in the same batch grouped tightly together by F measure. When compared against controls, multiple sclerosis patients showed significantly lower normalized Chao1 diversity. A handful of TRBV segments were significantly more frequent in patients than in controls. TRBV5-6, TRBV5-1 and TRBV20-1 were among these segments.

The TCR beta cDNA libraries carried unique molecular identifiers. Each CDR3 protein is one row after TCRdb ran MiXCR on the PCR reads. The sample lists about 800,000 distinct CDR3 sequences, 25% to 30% occurring once. The TCR sequence derives from a girl aged 10 to 17 with multiple sclerosis. Specimen: blood. The chain couples TRBV29-1 to TRBJ1-2; no reliable D call. CDR3 sequence: CSVEGNLANYGYTF. CDR3 nucleotide sequence: TGCAGCGTTGAGGGTAACCTAGCTAACTATGGCTACACCTTC.